These 17 T cell receptor beta chains came from one sample sequenced in a study of T-cell memory formation after mild COVID-19. TCRdb passed the 5' RACE reads through MiXCR, listing each CDR3 protein once. The sample shows 110,000 to 150,000 distinct CDR3 sequences, around 15% of them seen only once. Sample: PBMCs or a T cell subset sorted from them (not recorded which). These receptors came from an adult woman who had mild COVID-19 (a few samples of this study predate the infection). Cell type and time point are not known.

The V and J genes are TRBV12-3 or TRBV12-4 and TRBJ2-3; D remains ambiguous. The V end lost 1 base, the J end lost 5 bases, and 10 bases lay between the germline ends. The CDR3 is made up of 14 amino acids. The CDR3 DNA follows: TGTGCCAGCAGTTTAGGTGGGGTTTTAGATACGCAGTATTTT. The encoded protein is CASSLGGVLDTQYF.

The chain employs TRBV7-9 and TRBJ1-3; no definite D call. Trimming took off 5 bases at V and 1 base at J, with 9 bases between the two ends. Germline loops: CDR1 SEHNR, CDR2 FQNEAQ (reference sequence). This CDR3 spans 14 amino acids. The CDR3 bases are TGTGCCAGCAGCACCGTCAATTCTGGAAACACCATATATTTT. Encoded protein: CASSTVNSGNTIYF.

This clonotype was picked up a small number of times. The rearrangement joins TRBV19 to TRBJ1-1; no firm D call. Trimming stripped 5 bases from V and 0 bases from J, with 13 bases between. The CDR3 is 15 residues long. Germline-derived CDR1 and CDR2 are LNHDA and SQIVND (reference sequence). The CDR3: CASSPPWTMNTEAFF. CDR3 bases: TGTGCCAGTAGTCCACCCTGGACGATGAACACTGAAGCTTTCTTT.

The V gene is TRBV7-8, the J gene TRBJ2-3, with 8 bases aligning to TRBD2. Germline V gene lookup returns CDR1 SGHVS and CDR2 FQNEAQ. Losses at the gene ends were 4 bases for V and 0 bases for J; bases not matched to a gene: 12. This CDR3 has 18 residues. The chain's CDR3 is CASSWPLAGTPSTDTQYF. CDR3 coding DNA: TGTGCCAGCAGCTGGCCCTTAGCGGGGACTCCGAGCACAGATACGCAGTATTTT.

The rearrangement joins TRBV27 to TRBJ2-2; D not certain. V was clipped by 4 bases and J by 3 bases, with 15 bases between them. Per germline, CDR1 MNHEY and CDR2 SMNVEV (reference sequence). This CDR3 is built from 16 residues. CDR3 residues: CASSSSFGSDTGELFF. CDR3 DNA: TGTGCCAGCAGTTCCTCCTTTGGGTCTGACACCGGGGAGCTGTTTTTT.

CDR3 sequence reads: CASSLLEAEQYF. For the CDR3, the DNA is TGTGCCAGCAGCTTATTAGAGGCTGAGCAGTACTTC. The rearrangement joins TRBV7-9 to TRBJ2-7, with unresolved D. Trimming left V 2 bases short and J 7 bases short, with 9 bases between. The germline V gene encodes CDR1 SEHNR and CDR2 FQNEAQ (reference sequence). CDR3 size: 12 residues.

The genes are TRBV4-2 and TRBJ2-3; D may be TRBD1 or TRBD2 (6 bases each). Germline V gene data show CDR1 as LGHNA and CDR2 as YNFKEQ. V was clipped by 0 bases and J by 3 bases, with 10 bases between them. The CDR3 has 15 amino acids. In DNA, the CDR3 is TGTGCCAGCAGCCAAGATTGGGGGGCGACAGATACGCAGTATTTT. This translates into CASSQDWGATDTQYF.

The DNA for the CDR3 is TGCAGCCCCACAGTGAGTGAGCTCAGGCTCACAGATACGCAGTATTTT. Protein sequence: CSPTVSELRLTDTQYF. The chain uses TRBV20-1 and TRBJ2-3; D remains unclear. The germline V gene encodes CDR1 DFQATT and CDR2 SNEGSKA (reference sequence). This CDR3 has 16 amino acids.

The genes are TRBV7-9 and TRBJ2-2; D not resolved. Germline loops: CDR1 SEHNR, CDR2 FQNEAQ (reference sequence). The germline V and J ends were trimmed by 8 bases and 7 bases, with 5 bases remaining between them. The CDR3 spans 10 residues. Here the CDR3 DNA reads TGTGCCAGCTGGGGCGGGGAGCTGTTTTTT. This sequence encodes CASWGGELFF.

The rearrangement uses TRBV12-3 or TRBV12-4 and TRBJ1-2, with 7 bases aligning to TRBD1. The CDR3 spans 15 residues. V was pared by 3 bases and J by 8 bases, with 12 bases of the junction left unmatched. CDR3 DNA: TGTGCCAGCAGTTTTAGTCCGACAGGGCTAAAAGGCTACACCTTC. The encoded protein is CASSFSPTGLKGYTF.

In this sample, this clonotype turned up a few times. The chain carries TRBV6-2 or TRBV6-3 and TRBJ2-7, with unresolved D. Germline lookup yields CDR1 MNHEY and CDR2 SVGEGT. V lost 7 bases, J lost 3 bases, and 10 bases lay in between. This CDR3 has 12 residues. The CDR3 bases are TGTGCCAGCATGAGCTGGAACTACGAGCAGTACTTC. It translates to CASMSWNYEQYF.

The V gene is TRBV7-6, the J gene TRBJ1-6; D gene unclear. Germline V gene data show CDR1 as SGHVS and CDR2 as FNYEAQ. Deletions cut 4 bases from V and 3 bases from J, with 10 bases between. The CDR3 is made up of 15 amino acids. CDR3 sequence reads: CASSSTARYNSPLHF. CDR3 DNA sequence: TGTGCCAGCAGCTCTACGGCTCGCTATAATTCACCCCTCCACTTT. The full variable domain, in which reference TRBV7-6 and TRBJ1-6 provide the parts outside the CDR3, is GAGVSQSPRYKVTKRGQDVALRCDPISGHVSLYWYRQALGQGPEFLTYFNYEAQQDKSGLPNDRFSAERPEGSISTLTIQRTEQRDSAMYRCASSSTARYNSPLHFGNGTRLTVT.

This clonotype has a handful of counts. The genes are TRBV5-1 and TRBJ2-7; perhaps TRBD1 as D (6 bases). V was shortened by 1 base and J by 1 base, with 12 bases between the two germline ends. CDR1 is SGHRS, CDR2 YFSETQ, per germline. There are 15 residues in the CDR3. The CDR3 DNA sequence: TGCGCCAGCAGCTTGCAGGGGCAAACTTCCTACGAGCAGTACTTC. It encodes CASSLQGQTSYEQYF.

This clonotype appeared a few times. The chain uses TRBV7-8 and TRBJ2-5, with D unclear. Between the trimmed V and J ends, which lost 5 bases and 1 base, there was a span of 8 bases. Germline V gene data show CDR1 as SGHVS and CDR2 as FQNEAQ. The CDR3 spans 13 residues. In DNA form, the CDR3 reads TGTGCCAGCAGCACTGCTTTCCAAGAGACCCAGTACTTC. Protein product: CASSTAFQETQYF.

Many counts were recorded for this clonotype. CDR3 region: CASNPALMDRDTQYF. The CDR3 bases are TGTGCCAGCAACCCAGCTTTGATGGATCGAGATACGCAGTATTTT. This chain links TRBV7-8 with TRBJ2-3; D gene unclear. This CDR3 has 15 residues. Germline lookup yields CDR1 SGHVS and CDR2 FQNEAQ. Trimming shortened V by 7 bases and J by 5 bases, and 19 bases separated the two germline ends.

This chain joins TRBV6-5 and TRBJ2-1; the match to TRBD2 covers 11 bases. V was clipped by 5 bases and J by 6 bases; unmatched bases: 12. CDR3 length: 17 residues. Germline CDR1 MNHEY, CDR2 SVGAGI. The CDR3 nucleotides read TGTGCCAGCAGTCTACTAGCGGGAGAGTGGGAGGGCAATGAGCAGTTCTTC. Translation: CASSLLAGEWEGNEQFF.

This clonotype occurred a few times. The chain uses TRBV6-4 and TRBJ2-7; no reliable D call. The CDR3 runs to 15 residues. V gave up 0 bases and J gave up 0 bases, with 9 bases separating them. Looked up from germline, CDR1 is MRHNA and CDR2 is SNTAGT. The DNA of the CDR3 is TGTGCCAGCAGTGACTCTGAAGGCCTCTCCTACGAGCAGTACTTC. This codes for CASSDSEGLSYEQYF.